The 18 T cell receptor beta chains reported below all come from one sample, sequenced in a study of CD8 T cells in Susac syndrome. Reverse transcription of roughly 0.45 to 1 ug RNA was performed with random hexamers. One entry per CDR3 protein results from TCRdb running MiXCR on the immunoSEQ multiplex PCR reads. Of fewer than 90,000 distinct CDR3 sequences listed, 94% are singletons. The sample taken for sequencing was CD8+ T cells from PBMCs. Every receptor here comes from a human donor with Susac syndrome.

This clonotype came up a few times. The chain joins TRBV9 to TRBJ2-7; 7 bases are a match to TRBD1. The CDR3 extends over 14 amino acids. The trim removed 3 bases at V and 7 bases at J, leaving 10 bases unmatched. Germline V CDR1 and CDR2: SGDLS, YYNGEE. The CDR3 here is CASSADRVGLEQYF. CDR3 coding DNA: TGTGCCAGCAGCGCAGACAGGGTGGGCCTGGAGCAGTACTTC.

For the CDR3, the DNA is TGTGCCAGCAGTCAAGACGGTTACAATGAGCAGTTCTTC. This codes for CASSQDGYNEQFF. The chain has TRBV7-2 and TRBJ2-1; D gene unclear. The CDR3 length is 13 residues. V was cut by 6 bases and J by 4 bases, with 10 bases left in between. CDR1 SGHTA and CDR2 FQGNSA come from the germline V gene.

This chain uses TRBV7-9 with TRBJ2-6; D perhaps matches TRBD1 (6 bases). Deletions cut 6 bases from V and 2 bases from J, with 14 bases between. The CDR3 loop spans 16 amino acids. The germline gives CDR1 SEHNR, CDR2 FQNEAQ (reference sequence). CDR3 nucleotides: TGTGCCAGCAGGTCCCCCGAGGGGGCTGGGGCCAACGTCCTGACTTTC. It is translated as CASRSPEGAGANVLTF. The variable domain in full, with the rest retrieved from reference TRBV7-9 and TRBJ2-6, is DTGVSQNPRHKITKRGQNVTFRCDPISEHNRLYWYRQTLGQGPEFLTYFQNEAQLEKSRLLSDRFSAERPKGSFSTLEIQRTEQGDSAMYLCASRSPEGAGANVLTFGAGSRLTVL.

This chain's CDR3 is CASSFGTGINYGYTF. The CDR3 nucleotides are TGTGCCAGCAGTTTCGGGACAGGGATCAACTATGGCTACACCTTC. The chain carries TRBV28 and TRBJ1-2; 9 bases are shared with TRBD1. The CDR3 is made up of 15 amino acids. CDR1 and CDR2 from the germline V gene are MDHEN and SYDVKM. V gave up 3 bases and J gave up 2 bases; unmatched junction bases: 4.

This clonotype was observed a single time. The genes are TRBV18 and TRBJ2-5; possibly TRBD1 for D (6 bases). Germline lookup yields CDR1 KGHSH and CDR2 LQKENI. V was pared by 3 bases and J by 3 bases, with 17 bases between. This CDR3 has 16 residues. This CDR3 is CASSPSLEGVEETQYF. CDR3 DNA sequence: TGTGCCAGCTCACCCTCCCTCGAGGGGGTGGAAGAGACCCAGTACTTC.

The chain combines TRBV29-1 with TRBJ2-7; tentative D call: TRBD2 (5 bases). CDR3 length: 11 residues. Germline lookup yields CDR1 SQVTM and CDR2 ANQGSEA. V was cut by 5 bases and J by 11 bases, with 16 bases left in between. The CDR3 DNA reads TGCAGCGTTACCGCGCCGGGAAGGGAGTACTTC. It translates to CSVTAPGREYF.

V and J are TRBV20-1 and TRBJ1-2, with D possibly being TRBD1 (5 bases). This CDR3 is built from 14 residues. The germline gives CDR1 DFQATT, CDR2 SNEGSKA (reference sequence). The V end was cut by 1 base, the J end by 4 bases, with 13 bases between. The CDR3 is CSARVPDTAYGYTF. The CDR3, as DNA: TGCAGTGCTAGAGTACCGGACACAGCCTATGGCTACACCTTC.

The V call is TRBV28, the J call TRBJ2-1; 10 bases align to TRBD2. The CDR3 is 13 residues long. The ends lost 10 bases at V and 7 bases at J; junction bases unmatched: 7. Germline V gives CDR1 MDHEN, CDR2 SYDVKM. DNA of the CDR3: TGTGCCACTAGCGGGAGAGGAGCAAATGAGCAGTTCTTC. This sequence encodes CATSGRGANEQFF.

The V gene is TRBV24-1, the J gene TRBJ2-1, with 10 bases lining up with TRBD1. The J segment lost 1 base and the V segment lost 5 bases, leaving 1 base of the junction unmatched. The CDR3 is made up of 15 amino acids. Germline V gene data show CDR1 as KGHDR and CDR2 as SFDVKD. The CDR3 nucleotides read TGTGCCACCAGTGCGGGACAGGGGTCCTACAATGAGCAGTTCTTC. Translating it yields CATSAGQGSYNEQFF.

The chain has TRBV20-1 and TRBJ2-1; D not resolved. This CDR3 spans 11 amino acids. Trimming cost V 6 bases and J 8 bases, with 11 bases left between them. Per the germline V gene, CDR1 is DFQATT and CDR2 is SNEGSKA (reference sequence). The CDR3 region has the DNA TGCAGTGCCGCGGAACACTATGAGCAGTTCTTC. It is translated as CSAAEHYEQFF.

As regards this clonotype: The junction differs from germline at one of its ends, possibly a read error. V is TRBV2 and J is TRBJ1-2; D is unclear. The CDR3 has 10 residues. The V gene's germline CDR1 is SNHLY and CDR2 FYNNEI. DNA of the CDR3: TGTGCCAGCTCTGACCAGGAAAAGGGCTTC. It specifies CASSDQEKGF.

Written as DNA, the CDR3 is TGTGCCAGCAGTCGCCGGGGAAGCCAAGAGACCCAGTACTTC. Amino acid sequence: CASSRRGSQETQYF. The chain is built from TRBV27 and TRBJ2-5; D might be TRBD2 (5 bases). V gave up 5 bases and J gave up 1 base, with 11 bases separating them. The germline gives CDR1 MNHEY, CDR2 SMNVEV (reference sequence). The CDR3 is 14 residues long.

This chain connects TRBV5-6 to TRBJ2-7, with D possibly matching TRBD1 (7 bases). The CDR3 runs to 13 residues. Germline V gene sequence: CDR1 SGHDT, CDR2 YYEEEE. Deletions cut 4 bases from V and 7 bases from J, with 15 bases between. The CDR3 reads CASSPRQGGEQYF. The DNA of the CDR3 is TGTGCCAGCAGCCCTCGACAGGGAGGTGAGCAGTACTTC.

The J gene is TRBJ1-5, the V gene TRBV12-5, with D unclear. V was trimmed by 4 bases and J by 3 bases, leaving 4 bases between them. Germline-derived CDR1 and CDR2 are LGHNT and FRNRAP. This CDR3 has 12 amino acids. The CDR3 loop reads CASGWDNQPQHF. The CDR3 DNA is TGTGCTAGTGGTTGGGACAATCAGCCCCAGCATTTT.

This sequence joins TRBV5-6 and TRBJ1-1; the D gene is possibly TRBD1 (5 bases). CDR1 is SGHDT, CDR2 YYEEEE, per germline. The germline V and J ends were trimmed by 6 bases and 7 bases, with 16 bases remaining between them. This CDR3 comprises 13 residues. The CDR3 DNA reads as TGTGCCAGCATAACTCAGGGCAACCTTGAAGCTTTCTTT. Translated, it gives CASITQGNLEAFF.

CDR3 in amino acids: CASIARGISTDTQYF. CDR3 in DNA: TGTGCCAGCATCGCAAGGGGGATTAGCACAGATACGCAGTATTTT. V is TRBV7-9 and J is TRBJ2-3, with a possible D match to TRBD1 (6 bases). The V gene lost 7 bases and the J gene lost 0 bases, with 14 bases spanning the gap. Germline V gene data show CDR1 as SEHNR and CDR2 as FQNEAQ (reference sequence). This CDR3 has 15 amino acids.

The CDR3 loop reads CASSLDEETQYF. Written as DNA, the CDR3 is TGTGCCAGCAGCTTGGACGAGGAGACCCAGTACTTC. The V call is TRBV5-6, the J call TRBJ2-5, with D uncertain. Between the trimmed V and J ends, which lost 0 bases and 5 bases, there was a span of 5 bases. Germline V gene lookup returns CDR1 SGHDT and CDR2 YYEEEE. The CDR3 length is 12 residues.

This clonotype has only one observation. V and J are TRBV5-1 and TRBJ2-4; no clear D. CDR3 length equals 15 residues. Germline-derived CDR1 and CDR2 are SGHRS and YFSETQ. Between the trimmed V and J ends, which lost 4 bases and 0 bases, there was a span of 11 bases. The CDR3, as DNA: TGCGCCAGCAGCGGCAGCAGCATAGCCAAAAACATTCAGTACTTC. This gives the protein CASSGSSIAKNIQYF.